The 27 T cell receptor beta chains presented below share a single source sample, sequenced in a study of T cells in Graves' hyperthyroidism and ophthalmopathy. The TCR beta CDR3 regions underwent amplification using RNA transcripts as the source. Researchers ran a first-round RT-PCR on the TCR CDR3 using the HTBI primer set. TCRdb used MiXCR to reprocess the multiplex PCR reads, holding one entry per CDR3 protein. The table includes about 570,000 distinct CDR3 sequences, around 46% detected once. The sequenced sample consisted of peripheral blood or thyroid tissue (not recorded which). These receptors came from an adult woman with Graves' disease, either hyperthyroidism or ophthalmopathy (not recorded which).

The rearrangement joins TRBV5-1 to TRBJ2-3; 8 bases are a match to TRBD1. The J segment lost 0 bases and the V segment lost 3 bases, leaving 6 bases of the junction unmatched. Germline V CDR1 and CDR2: SGHRS, YFSETQ. The CDR3 is 16 amino acids. The CDR3 bases are TGCGCCAGCAGCTCCGGACAGGGTGTAAGCACAGATACGCAGTATTTT. This codes for CASSSGQGVSTDTQYF.

This clonotype was detected a few times. This sequence joins TRBV18 and TRBJ2-7; 9 positions match TRBD1. Per germline, CDR1 KGHSH and CDR2 LQKENI. The CDR3 length is 15 residues. V lost 3 bases to trimming and J lost 6 bases; unmatched junction nucleotides: 9. Written as DNA, the CDR3 is TGTGCCAGCTCACCCTACGGACAGGGGTCCAGCGAGCAGTACTTC. Translating gives CASSPYGQGSSEQYF. Looking up the rest from reference TRBV18 and TRBJ2-7 gives the full variable domain: NAGVMQNPRHLVRRRGQEARLRCSPMKGHSHVYWYRQLPEEGLKFMVYLQKENIIDESGMPKERFSAEFPKEGPSILRIQQVVRGDSAAYFCASSPYGQGSSEQYFGPGTRLTVT.

V and J are TRBV29-1 and TRBJ1-1; 7 bases map to TRBD1. There are 13 residues in the CDR3. After removal of 7 bases from V and 0 bases from J, the junction contained 5 bases not matched to a gene. Germline V CDR1 and CDR2: SQVTM, ANQGSEA. DNA for the CDR3: TGCAGCGGCGGGGACAGACTGAACACTGAAGCTTTCTTT. This translates into CSGGDRLNTEAFF.

J is TRBJ2-5 and V is TRBV6-5; no clear D. CDR1 MNHEY and CDR2 SVGAGI come from the germline V gene. The CDR3 has 13 residues. Trimming took off 8 bases at V and 0 bases at J, with 10 bases between the two ends. CDR3 amino acids: CASQGRNQETQYF. The CDR3 region has the DNA TGTGCCAGCCAAGGTCGGAACCAAGAGACCCAGTACTTC.

The rearrangement links TRBV7-8 to TRBJ2-7, with a weak D call TRBD1 (6 bases). Germline V gives CDR1 SGHVS, CDR2 FQNEAQ. V was clipped by 3 bases and J by 7 bases, with 13 bases between them. The CDR3 has 13 amino acids. CDR3: CASSFTGSREQYF. The CDR3 bases are TGTGCCAGCAGCTTCACAGGGTCGCGTGAGCAGTACTTC. Complete variable domain (other parts from reference TRBV7-8 and TRBJ2-7): GAGVSQSPRYKVAKRGQDVALRCDPISGHVSLFWYQQALGQGPEFLTYFQNEAQLDKSGLPSDRFFAERPEGSVSTLKIQRTQQEDSAVYLCASSFTGSREQYFGPGTRLTVT.

This chain connects TRBV6-1 to TRBJ1-5; D unresolved. The CDR3 loop spans 17 amino acids. Per germline, CDR1 MNHNS and CDR2 SASEGT. With 6 bases removed from V and 0 bases from J, the gap between germline ends came to 18 bases. The CDR3 loop is CASRYIGGSYSNQPQHF. The CDR3 DNA is TGTGCCAGCAGGTACATAGGAGGATCTTATAGCAATCAGCCCCAGCATTTT.

There are a few counts of this clonotype. The CDR3 end shows no conserved phenylalanine or tryptophan, and so a read error is likely. The DNA is omitted, as the CDR3 cannot be located on it reliably, and the CDR3 follows TCRdb's listing. This rearrangement joins TRBV7-6 to TRBJ2-2; the tabulated D call, TRBD1, remains unverified against the DNA. With termini counted, the CDR3 has 18 amino acids. Germline V gene data show CDR1 as SGHVS and CDR2 as FNYEAQ. CDR3 region: CASSLVLPGPTNTGELDL.

For this clonotype: No conserved phenylalanine or tryptophan ends this CDR3, so it is likely a read error. The DNA is left out, because the CDR3 cannot be placed on it with certainty; the CDR3 is given as TCRdb lists it. V gene TRBV7-3 combines with J gene TRBJ1-1. CDR1 is SGHTA, CDR2 FQGTGA, per germline. The CDR3 spans 9 residues, counting both ends. The CDR3 here is CASSLTAGS.

Ten or more counts support this clonotype. The rearrangement uses TRBV4-1 and TRBJ2-7, with D perhaps TRBD2 (5 bases). V lost 3 bases and J 6 bases, leaving 18 bases between the germline ends. The CDR3 loop spans 15 amino acids. Germline-derived CDR1 and CDR2 are MGHRA and YSYEKL. CDR3 loop: CASSQAPTGFGEQYF. As DNA, the CDR3 is TGCGCCAGCAGCCAGGCCCCGACGGGGTTTGGCGAGCAGTACTTC.

This clonotype came up a few times. V usage is TRBV7-2 and J usage is TRBJ2-7, with D perhaps TRBD1 (5 bases). In germline, CDR1 is SGHTA, CDR2 FQGNSA. The V gene lost 8 bases and the J gene lost 2 bases, with 16 bases spanning the gap. The CDR3 length is 14 residues. CDR3 loop: CASQTGIPPYEQYF. The CDR3 nucleotides read TGTGCCAGCCAAACAGGTATCCCCCCCTACGAGCAGTACTTC.

The V and J genes are TRBV7-9 and TRBJ2-7, with 10 bases lining up with TRBD1. The CDR3 spans 14 residues. V lost 8 bases and J lost 5; bases outside the gene matches: 9. From germline, CDR1 is SEHNR and CDR2 FQNEAQ (reference sequence). CDR3 DNA sequence: TGTGCCAGCGAGTCGGGACAGGGGACTAACGAGCAGTACTTC. Its translation: CASESGQGTNEQYF.

The chain recombines TRBV25-1 with TRBJ1-2; maybe TRBD1 (6 bases). CDR3 length: 15 residues. The V gene lost 2 bases and the J gene lost 7 bases, with 17 bases spanning the gap. From germline, CDR1 is MGHDK and CDR2 SYGVNS. The CDR3 here is CASSEPGRGSAGYTF. The CDR3 bases are TGTGCCAGCAGTGAACCCGGCAGGGGATCGGCTGGCTACACCTTC.

This clonotype showed up many times. The chain carries TRBV27 and TRBJ2-7; 8 positions match TRBD1. V gave up 2 bases and J gave up 7 bases; unmatched junction bases: 10. The CDR3 has 15 residues. The V gene's germline CDR1 is MNHEY and CDR2 SMNVEV (reference sequence). CDR3 amino acids: CASSLRGQGRGEQYF. Written as DNA, the CDR3 is TGTGCCAGCAGTTTACGCGGACAGGGAAGGGGGGAGCAGTACTTC.

About this clonotype: Mismatch with germline at one junction end may stem from a read error. The chain joins TRBV20-1 to TRBJ1-5; unclear D gene. Germline V CDR1 and CDR2: DFQATT, SNEGSKA (reference sequence). The CDR3 loop spans 8 amino acids. CDR3 bases: TGCAGTGCTAGGAGAGGGAATTTT. Translating gives CSARRGNF.

This clonotype was observed many times. V gene TRBV7-2 combines with J gene TRBJ1-2; D is unclear. V lost 5 bases to trimming and J lost 4 bases, with 17 bases between them. The CDR3 has 15 amino acids. In germline, CDR1 is SGHTA, CDR2 FQGNSA. In DNA, the CDR3 is TGTGCCAGCAGCCCCGTCGTGGCACGGGGCTATGGCTACACCTTC. As protein: CASSPVVARGYGYTF.

This clonotype was seen at least ten times. The V gene is TRBV12-3 or TRBV12-4, the J gene TRBJ2-7; D gene ambiguous. V gave up 3 bases and J gave up 2 bases, with 23 bases separating them. CDR3 length: 18 amino acids. The CDR3 sequence: CASSFPGKGSLRPYEQYF. CDR3 in DNA: TGTGCCAGCAGTTTTCCGGGCAAGGGTTCCCTCCGACCCTACGAGCAGTACTTC.

This clonotype has ten or more counts. The genes are TRBV27 and TRBJ2-7; TRBD1 aligns across 7 bases. Germline CDR1 and CDR2: MNHEY and SMNVEV (reference sequence). There are 11 residues in the CDR3. After removal of 3 bases from V and 9 bases from J, the junction contained 2 bases not matched to a gene. The CDR3: CASSFTGVQYF. The CDR3 bases are TGTGCCAGCAGTTTTACAGGGGTGCAGTACTTC.

This clonotype was detected only once. The V gene is TRBV19, the J gene TRBJ2-7; the match to TRBD2 covers 7 bases. CDR3 length: 12 residues. The J segment lost 7 bases and the V segment lost 4 bases, leaving 4 bases of the junction unmatched. Germline values: CDR1 LNHDA, CDR2 SQIVND (reference sequence). Here the CDR3 DNA reads TGTGCCAGTAGTAGCGGGAGTGGTGAGCAGTACTTC. Its translation is CASSSGSGEQYF.

J is TRBJ1-5 and V is TRBV19; the D is unclear. CDR1 LNHDA and CDR2 SQIVND come from the germline V gene (reference sequence). Trimming removed 9 bases at V and 0 bases at J, with 21 bases between. The CDR3 totals 17 residues. CDR3 residues: CASSFVGGFYSNQPQHF. The CDR3 DNA sequence: TGTGCCAGCAGTTTCGTAGGAGGGTTCTATAGCAATCAGCCCCAGCATTTT. Variable domain in full (rest from reference TRBV19 and TRBJ1-5): DGGITQSPKYLFRKEGQNVTLSCEQNLNHDAMYWYRQDPGQGLRLIYYSQIVNDFQKGDIAEGYSVSREKKESFPLTVTSAQKNPTAFYLCASSFVGGFYSNQPQHFGDGTRLSIL.

In this sample, this clonotype turned up many times. V usage is TRBV13 and J usage is TRBJ2-7; the D gene is possibly TRBD1 (6 bases). This CDR3 has 15 amino acids. V was shortened by 5 bases and J by 1 base, with 15 bases between the two germline ends. The germline V gene has CDR1 PRHDT and CDR2 FYEKMQ (reference sequence). The CDR3 protein is CASSGGGGRSYEQYF. CDR3 sequence (DNA): TGTGCCAGCAGCGGCGGTGGGGGCCGGTCCTACGAGCAGTACTTC.

This clonotype was counted many times. V and J are TRBV20-1 and TRBJ2-2, with 10 bases fitting TRBD1. The V gene end was trimmed by 0 bases and the J gene end by 1 base; junction bases not matched to a gene: 8. Germline V gene data show CDR1 as DFQATT and CDR2 as SNEGSKA (reference sequence). The CDR3 is made up of 18 amino acids. Here the CDR3 reads CSARDRLGQGKNTGELFF. The CDR3 DNA sequence: TGCAGTGCTAGAGATCGTTTGGGACAGGGGAAGAACACCGGGGAGCTGTTTTTT.

A word on this clonotype: Mismatch with germline at one junction end may stem from a read error. The chain combines TRBV5-1 with TRBJ2-2, with D maybe TRBD2 (6 bases). The CDR3 totals 14 residues. Germline assignment: CDR1 SGHRS and CDR2 YFSETQ. The CDR3 DNA reads as TGTGCCAGCAGCGGAACGTTAGCGGCCGGGGAGCTGTTTTTT. Its protein is CASSGTLAAGELFF.

The chain links TRBV11-2 to TRBJ1-1; a possible D gene is TRBD1 (6 bases). Germline V gene data show CDR1 as SGHAT and CDR2 as FQNNGV. Deletions cut 3 bases from V and 3 bases from J, with 17 bases between. This CDR3 spans 16 amino acids. The CDR3 region has the DNA TGTGCCAGCAGCTTCTACACCGGGACACTAGACACTGAAGCTTTCTTT. Translated: CASSFYTGTLDTEAFF.

This clonotype has at least ten counts. The chain uses TRBV7-3 and TRBJ2-7; maybe TRBD2 (5 bases). Trimming cost V 3 bases and J 5 bases, with 11 bases left between them. Germline CDR1 SGHTA, CDR2 FQGTGA. This CDR3 comprises 13 residues. The CDR3 loop is CASSFGPEDEQYF. CDR3 coding DNA: TGTGCCAGCAGCTTCGGACCGGAGGACGAGCAGTACTTC.

The genes are TRBV20-1 and TRBJ2-7, with TRBD1 identical over 7 bases. There are 13 residues in the CDR3. The trim removed 2 bases at V and 3 bases at J, leaving 4 bases unmatched. Germline V gene lookup returns CDR1 DFQATT and CDR2 SNEGSKA (reference sequence). As DNA, the CDR3 is TGCAGTGCTAGACCTCACAGGGGCTACGAGCAGTACTTC. This translates into CSARPHRGYEQYF.

The chain carries TRBV10-2 and TRBJ1-2; 7 nucleotides align to TRBD1. The germline V gene encodes CDR1 WSHSY and CDR2 SAAADI. The ends lost 6 bases at V and 8 bases at J; junction bases unmatched: 18. This CDR3 has 16 amino acids. The CDR3 bases are TGCGCCAGCAGCTTAGAACAGGGGACCGCCCTAGGGGGCTACACCTTC. Protein product: CASSLEQGTALGGYTF.

The chain uses TRBV10-3 and TRBJ2-5; D ambiguous. The V and J ends lost 4 bases and 2 bases respectively, with 11 bases between them. Germline V gives CDR1 ENHRY, CDR2 SYGVKD. The CDR3 extends over 14 amino acids. CDR3 residues: CAISAMANQETQYF. As DNA, the CDR3 is TGTGCCATCAGTGCAATGGCGAATCAAGAGACCCAGTACTTC.